This entry features one T cell receptor beta chain sequence. The sample belongs to a study of blood T cell repertoires in COVID-19. Study-wide background: Sites across the United States, Italy and Spain contributed samples from acute and convalescent COVID-19. T cells, B-cell-depleted T cells, or PBMCs provided the cDNA or gDNA that served as material.

The ends were cut back, 2 bases at V and 6 bases at J, with 10 bases in the middle. CDR3 length: 13 residues. The germline V gene encodes CDR1 MNHNS and CDR2 SASEGT. Study processing details: Estimates of nucleated cell counts were drawn from the amplification of reference gene primers. Produced via immunoSEQ multiplex PCR; TCRdb's table is partial and in-frame only. For V, J and clone size, that table is used; D and trimming come from the DNA. This sample has approximately 91,000 clones; about 80% occur once, and the top ten carry under 20%. The rearrangement joins TRBV6-1 to TRBJ1-1; D unresolved. This TCR derives from a human donor in a cohort sampled during active COVID-19. The sample was peripheral blood. The DNA for the CDR3 is TGTGCCAGCAGTGAACATATGCAGGCTGAAGCTTTCTTT. Amino acids: CASSEHMQAEAFF.